Listed here are 18 T cell receptor beta chains from one sample, sequenced in a study of blood T cells in healthy people across ages. Through a sample-barcoded 5' primer and a J-beta primer mix, a second PCR was run for roughly 7 to 11 cycles. TCRdb re-called the 5' RACE reads with MiXCR, one entry per CDR3 protein. The table includes 920,000 or so distinct CDR3 sequences, 45% detected once. The sequenced material came from blood. The receptor set was obtained from a woman in her fifties or sixties in good health.

This clonotype has more than one count but fewer than ten. The genes are TRBV6-5 and TRBJ2-6; no firm D call. Germline CDR1 MNHEY, CDR2 SVGAGI. V was shortened by 2 bases and J by 2 bases, with 4 bases between the two germline ends. The CDR3 sequence is 14 residues long. CDR3 protein: CASSYEAGANVLTF. DNA of the CDR3: TGTGCCAGCAGTTACGAGGCTGGGGCCAACGTCCTGACTTTC.

The gene calls are TRBV24-1 and TRBJ2-5, with D maybe TRBD1 (6 bases). The CDR3 spans 17 residues. Per germline, CDR1 KGHDR and CDR2 SFDVKD. The germline V and J ends were trimmed by 2 bases and 5 bases, with 20 bases remaining between them. CDR3 coding DNA: TGTGCCACCAGTGATTCCGTACAGGGAGCATTTTTCGAGACCCAGTACTTC. The encoded protein is CATSDSVQGAFFETQYF.

V is TRBV18 and J is TRBJ2-1; the D is unclear. CDR3 length: 17 residues. In germline, CDR1 is KGHSH, CDR2 LQKENI. Trimming left V 1 base short and J 4 bases short, with 17 bases between. The CDR3 DNA sequence: TGTGCCAGCTCACCACTGAGAAGAGCGAAGGAGTACAATGAGCAGTTCTTC. Translating gives CASSPLRRAKEYNEQFF.

The chain carries TRBV25-1 and TRBJ2-1; D is uncertain. Trimming took 3 bases from V and 6 from J, leaving 6 bases between them. This CDR3 has 12 amino acids. The germline CDR1 and CDR2 sequences are MGHDK and SYGVNS. Written as DNA, the CDR3 is TGTGCCAGCAGTGATGAAGTCAATGAGCAGTTCTTC. The encoded protein is CASSDEVNEQFF. The variable domain in full, with the rest retrieved from reference TRBV25-1 and TRBJ2-1, is EADIYQTPRYLVIGTGKKITLECSQTMGHDKMYWYQQDPGMELHLIHYSYGVNSTEKGDLSSESTVSRIRTEHFPLTLESARPSHTSQYLCASSDEVNEQFFGPGTRLTVL.

The V gene is TRBV11-2, the J gene TRBJ2-3, with 8 bases matching TRBD2. V gave up 5 bases and J gave up 0 bases; unmatched junction bases: 7. The CDR3 contains 16 residues. Germline V gene data show CDR1 as SGHAT and CDR2 as FQNNGV. CDR3 DNA: TGTGCCAGCAGCGAGAGACTAGCGTTTAGCACAGATACGCAGTATTTT. It codes for CASSERLAFSTDTQYF.

This clonotype has only a few counts. The chain combines TRBV20-1 with TRBJ2-7; 8 bases align to TRBD2. The CDR3 is made up of 14 amino acids. CDR1 DFQATT and CDR2 SNEGSKA come from the germline V gene (reference sequence). The junction had 4 bases not matched to a gene; V was cut back by 0 bases and J by 3 bases. CDR3 in DNA: TGCAGTGCTAGAGACGGACTAGCATACTACGAGCAGTACTTC. Translated: CSARDGLAYYEQYF.

This sequence joins TRBV20-1 and TRBJ1-2; 11 bases line up with TRBD1. The CDR3 loop spans 17 amino acids. With V trimmed by 0 bases and J by 2 bases, 8 bases remained unmatched. CDR1 and CDR2 from the germline V gene are DFQATT and SNEGSKA (reference sequence). The CDR3 sequence: CSARDRTGGDLNYGYTF. CDR3 nucleotide sequence: TGCAGTGCTAGAGATAGGACAGGGGGCGACCTAAACTATGGCTACACCTTC.

The chain combines TRBV3-1 with TRBJ2-7, with TRBD1 matching over 8 bases. Germline CDR1 is LGHDT and CDR2 is YNNKEL (reference sequence). CDR3 length: 16 amino acids. V lost 1 base and J lost 5; bases outside the gene matches: 10. DNA of the CDR3: TGTGCCAGCAGCCAAGTTTGGACAGGGACAGTAGACGAGCAGTACTTC. It is translated as CASSQVWTGTVDEQYF.

The chain uses TRBV15 and TRBJ2-4; 8 bases line up with TRBD2. CDR3 length: 20 residues. Germline V CDR1 and CDR2: LNHNV, YYDKDF (reference sequence). Unmatched junction bases numbered 18, after V lost 5 bases and J lost 0 bases. Here the CDR3 reads CATSRVLAGGHTLAKNIQYF. In DNA form, the CDR3 reads TGTGCCACCAGCCGAGTACTGGCGGGAGGCCACACGCTAGCCAAAAACATTCAGTACTTC.

The chain couples TRBV20-1 to TRBJ2-5; TRBD1 might be the D (6 bases). This CDR3 has 14 residues. CDR1 is DFQATT and CDR2 is SNEGSKA in the germline V gene (reference sequence). V was clipped by 0 bases and J by 5 bases, with 13 bases between them. CDR3 amino acids: CSARDPRRGETQYF. CDR3 nucleotides: TGCAGTGCTAGAGATCCCCGCAGGGGTGAGACCCAGTACTTC.

This sequence joins TRBV25-1 and TRBJ2-5; D remains unclear. Germline values: CDR1 MGHDK, CDR2 SYGVNS. V shed 8 bases and J shed 2 bases, with 12 bases lying between them. This CDR3 is built from 13 residues. The CDR3 sequence is CASSPWQQETQYF. The CDR3 DNA reads TGTGCCAGCTCCCCTTGGCAGCAAGAGACCCAGTACTTC. The full variable domain, with the rest looked up from reference TRBV25-1 and TRBJ2-5, is EADIYQTPRYLVIGTGKKITLECSQTMGHDKMYWYQQDPGMELHLIHYSYGVNSTEKGDLSSESTVSRIRTEHFPLTLESARPSHTSQYLCASSPWQQETQYFGPGTRLLVL.

This clonotype was picked up a small number of times. This sequence joins TRBV4-2 and TRBJ2-7, with 11 bases identical to TRBD2. The V segment lost 2 bases and the J segment 2 bases; nucleotides outside the gene matches: 8. CDR3 length: 17 residues. From germline, CDR1 is LGHNA and CDR2 YNFKEQ. The CDR3 here is CASSQTWTSGLPYEQYF. CDR3 in DNA: TGTGCCAGCAGCCAAACCTGGACTAGCGGGCTTCCCTACGAGCAGTACTTC.

This clonotype has at least ten counts. V gene TRBV7-6 combines with J gene TRBJ1-1, with D possibly matching TRBD1 (5 bases). V lost 0 bases to trimming and J lost 2 bases, with 7 bases between them. The CDR3 covers 14 residues. Germline-derived CDR1 and CDR2 are SGHVS and FNYEAQ. CDR3 protein: CASSLADRNTEAFF. For the CDR3, the DNA is TGTGCCAGCAGCTTAGCAGACAGAAACACTGAAGCTTTCTTT. Based on the CDR3 plus reference TRBV7-6 and TRBJ1-1, the full variable domain is GAGVSQSPRYKVTKRGQDVALRCDPISGHVSLYWYRQALGQGPEFLTYFNYEAQQDKSGLPNDRFSAERPEGSISTLTIQRTEQRDSAMYRCASSLADRNTEAFFGQGTRLTVV.

The chain uses TRBV9 and TRBJ2-3; D is unresolved. The CDR3 has 14 residues. The ends were cut back, 2 bases at V and 2 bases at J, with 9 bases in the middle. Germline V CDR1 and CDR2: SGDLS, YYNGEE. The CDR3 sequence is CASSVGFITDTQYF. The CDR3 bases are TGTGCCAGCAGCGTCGGCTTCATCACAGATACGCAGTATTTT.

The chain combines TRBV20-1 with TRBJ2-6; no clear D gene. CDR3 length: 15 residues. V lost 2 bases and J 4 bases, leaving 12 bases between the germline ends. Germline V gives CDR1 DFQATT, CDR2 SNEGSKA (reference sequence). The CDR3 loop reads CSARPSSQGANVLTF. For the CDR3, the DNA is TGCAGTGCTAGACCCTCCTCACAGGGGGCCAACGTCCTGACTTTC.

This clonotype was counted a few times. The chain has TRBV9 and TRBJ2-4; unclear D gene. The CDR3 contains 13 residues. V lost 3 bases and J lost 6, with 10 bases in between. Germline CDR1 reads SGDLS; CDR2 reads YYNGEE. The CDR3 sequence: CASSELAGNIQYF. As DNA, the CDR3 is TGTGCCAGCAGCGAATTGGCCGGAAACATTCAGTACTTC.

The CDR3 loop reads CASSQEVAVSTDTQYF. The DNA of the CDR3 is TGCGCCAGCAGCCAAGAAGTGGCGGTAAGCACAGATACGCAGTATTTT. The rearrangement uses TRBV4-1 and TRBJ2-3, with no clear D. The CDR3 extends over 16 amino acids. From germline, CDR1 is MGHRA and CDR2 YSYEKL. V was clipped by 0 bases and J by 0 bases, with 10 bases between them.

This clonotype was seen more than once but under ten times. The chain uses TRBV4-1 and TRBJ2-1; TRBD1 matches 8 bases. Germline V gives CDR1 MGHRA, CDR2 YSYEKL. There are 15 residues in the CDR3. V lost 0 bases to trimming and J lost 6 bases; unmatched junction nucleotides: 4. This CDR3 is CASSQETGAFNEQFF. In DNA, the CDR3 is TGCGCCAGCAGCCAAGAGACAGGGGCATTCAATGAGCAGTTCTTC.